The 15 T cell receptor beta chains below all came from one sample that was sequenced in a study of CD8+CD57+ T cells in acquired aplastic anemia. CDR3 and TCR beta VDJ profiling relied on a genomic DNA template. TCRdb re-derived calls from the reads in MiXCR, one entry per CDR3 protein. The table records about 160,000 distinct CDR3 sequences, 45% to 55% of them present only once. Patients included in sequencing had previously demonstrated CD8+CD57+ cell expansion by flow cytometry. Sequenced: sorted CD4+, CD8+, or CD8+CD57+ T cells (not recorded which) from PBMCs. Every receptor here comes from a human donor with aplastic anemia.

This clonotype was seen ten or more times. The chain combines TRBV25-1 with TRBJ1-1; possible D gene TRBD1, 5 bases. Germline V gives CDR1 MGHDK, CDR2 SYGVNS. This CDR3 comprises 12 residues. The V gene lost 5 bases and the J gene lost 3 bases, with 7 bases spanning the gap. The CDR3 region is CASSWGDTEAFF. CDR3 DNA sequence: TGTGCCAGCAGTTGGGGGGACACTGAAGCTTTCTTT.

This clonotype occurred many times. The DNA of the CDR3 is TGTGCCAGCAGCGCTTCGGCAGGGGTCTATGGCTACACCTTC. Translated, it gives CASSASAGVYGYTF. The chain joins TRBV9 to TRBJ1-2, with D maybe TRBD1 (6 bases). CDR1 SGDLS and CDR2 YYNGEE come from the germline V gene. The length of the CDR3 is 14 residues. With 3 bases removed from V and 4 bases from J, the gap between germline ends came to 13 bases.

In its sample, this clonotype was seen once. CDR3 sequence: CARKTGYRSYEQYF. The CDR3 DNA reads as TGCGCCAGGAAAACAGGGTATCGCTCCTACGAGCAGTACTTC. The chain has TRBV5-1 and TRBJ2-7, with D perhaps matching TRBD1 (6 bases). This CDR3 is built from 14 residues. V lost 8 bases and J 0 bases, leaving 15 bases between the germline ends. Germline V gives CDR1 SGHRS, CDR2 YFSETQ.

The gene calls are TRBV10-3 and TRBJ1-2, with 11 bases fitting TRBD1. The length of the CDR3 is 15 residues. V gave up 6 bases and J gave up 8 bases; unmatched junction bases: 11. Germline CDR1 is ENHRY and CDR2 is SYGVKD. CDR3 bases: TGTGCCATCAGGGAGGACAGGGGGCAGAGGGGAGGCTACACCTTC. Translation gives CAIREDRGQRGGYTF.

This clonotype was seen ten or more times. CDR3 loop: CASGASSGGDTQYF. CDR3 DNA sequence: TGTGCCAGCGGGGCGTCCTCTGGGGGAGATACGCAGTATTTT. The gene calls are TRBV19 and TRBJ2-3, with D perhaps TRBD1 or TRBD2 (5 bases each). This CDR3 is built from 14 residues. Germline V gene lookup returns CDR1 LNHDA and CDR2 SQIVND (reference sequence). The V gene lost 9 bases and the J gene lost 5 bases, with 18 bases spanning the gap.

The rearrangement links TRBV7-2 to TRBJ2-5, with D hard to call. The CDR3 covers 15 residues. Between the trimmed V and J ends, which lost 5 bases and 5 bases, there was a span of 18 bases. Germline CDR1 is SGHTA and CDR2 is FQGNSA. The CDR3 protein is CASSLWASISETQYF. As DNA, the CDR3 is TGTGCCAGCAGCCTCTGGGCCTCCATTTCGGAGACCCAGTACTTC.

The chain carries TRBV2 and TRBJ2-7; 9 nucleotides agree with TRBD2. Germline loops: CDR1 SNHLY, CDR2 FYNNEI. Trimming removed 7 bases from V and 3 bases from J; junction bases left unmatched: 7. The CDR3 totals 14 residues. The CDR3 DNA is TGTGCCAGCATAGCAGCGGGAGGTCGCTACGAGCAGTACTTC. Protein sequence: CASIAAGGRYEQYF. Full variable domain (missing parts from reference TRBV2 and TRBJ2-7): EPEVTQTPSHQVTQMGQEVILRCVPISNHLYFYWYRQILGQKVEFLVSFYNNEISEKSEIFDDQFSVERPDGSNFTLKIRSTKLEDSAMYFCASIAAGGRYEQYFGPGTRLTVT.

A note on this clonotype: Germline is not matched at one junction end, which may reflect a read error. The chain employs TRBV10-2 and TRBJ2-2, with D possibly matching TRBD2 (5 bases). From germline, CDR1 is WSHSY and CDR2 SAAADI. The CDR3 runs to 11 residues. CDR3 region: CASLTPGELFF. The CDR3 nucleotides are TGCGCCAGTCTTACACCCGGGGAGCTGTTTTTC.

The V and J genes are TRBV19 and TRBJ2-5; the match to TRBD1 covers 8 bases. Germline CDR1 reads LNHDA; CDR2 reads SQIVND (reference sequence). V trimming: 3 bases; J trimming: 5 bases; junction bases outside the gene matches: 5. This CDR3 has 14 amino acids. DNA for the CDR3: TGTGCCAGTAGTATTCGACAGGGGAGGGAGACCCAGTACTTC. Translating gives CASSIRQGRETQYF.

This clonotype showed up just a few times. The chain employs TRBV2 and TRBJ1-6; D uncertain. The CDR3 sequence is 11 residues long. Trimming stripped 6 bases from V and 13 bases from J, with 10 bases between. Per germline, CDR1 SNHLY and CDR2 FYNNEI. This CDR3 reads CASSRGMPLHF. The CDR3 bases are TGTGCCAGCAGCCGCGGAATGCCCCTCCACTTT.

The gene calls are TRBV24-1 and TRBJ2-3; D uncertain. V was clipped by 0 bases and J by 4 bases, with 1 base between them. Germline CDR1 is KGHDR and CDR2 is SFDVKD. The CDR3 loop spans 12 amino acids. The CDR3 loop reads CATSDLPDTQYF. The DNA of the CDR3 is TGTGCCACCAGTGATTTGCCAGATACGCAGTATTTT.

In its sample, this clonotype was seen many times. The chain joins TRBV7-3 to TRBJ2-1; D perhaps matches TRBD2 (5 bases). Trimming took off 5 bases at V and 7 bases at J, with 12 bases between the two ends. The CDR3 runs 13 residues. The germline V gene encodes CDR1 SGHTA and CDR2 FQGTGA. The CDR3 nucleotides are TGTGCCAGCAGCCCCGGCGGGCGAAATGAGCAGTTCTTC. This translates into CASSPGGRNEQFF.

The rearrangement uses TRBV5-1 and TRBJ2-2, with D possibly being TRBD1 (6 bases). This CDR3 is built from 16 residues. The germline gives CDR1 SGHRS, CDR2 YFSETQ. Trimming shortened V by 2 bases and J by 0 bases, and 11 bases separated the two germline ends. Written as DNA, the CDR3 is TGCGCCAGCAGCTTCAGGGGCAGTGCGAACACCGGGGAGCTGTTTTTT. It is translated as CASSFRGSANTGELFF.

This clonotype has just a few counts. The CDR3 protein is CASSDGLDQPQHF. In DNA, the CDR3 is TGTGCCAGCAGTGACGGGCTAGATCAGCCCCAGCATTTT. This chain joins TRBV2 and TRBJ1-5; D remains unclear. The CDR3 contains 13 residues. V shed 3 bases and J shed 5 bases, with 8 bases lying between them. The germline gives CDR1 SNHLY, CDR2 FYNNEI.

With regard to this clonotype: This CDR3 is missing its conserved last phenylalanine or tryptophan, likely due to a read error. The V call is TRBV11-2, the J call TRBJ1-1, with no clear D. Germline CDR1 reads SGHAT; CDR2 reads FQNNGV. Trimming cost V 6 bases and J 7 bases, with 18 bases left between them. The length of the CDR3 is 14 residues. The CDR3 nucleotides read TGTGCCAGCAGACCCGAATACAGAGACCATGAAGCTTTCTCT. This codes for CASRPEYRDHEAFS.